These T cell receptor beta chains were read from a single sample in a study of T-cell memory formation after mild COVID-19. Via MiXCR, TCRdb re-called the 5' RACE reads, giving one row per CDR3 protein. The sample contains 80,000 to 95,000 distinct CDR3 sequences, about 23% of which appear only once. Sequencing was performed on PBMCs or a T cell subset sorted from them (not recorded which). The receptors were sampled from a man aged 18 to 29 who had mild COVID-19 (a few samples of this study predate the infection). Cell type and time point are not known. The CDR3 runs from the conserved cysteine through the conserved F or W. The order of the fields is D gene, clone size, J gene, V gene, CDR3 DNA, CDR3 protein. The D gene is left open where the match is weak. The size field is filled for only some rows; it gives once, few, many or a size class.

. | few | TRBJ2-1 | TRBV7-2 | TGTGCCAGCAGCTCATGGGACTTCGACGACAATGAGCAGTTCTTC | CASSSWDFDDNEQFF
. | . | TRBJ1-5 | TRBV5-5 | TGTGCCAGCAGCTTGGGGGTGGCGACGAGAAGCAATCAGCCCCAGCATTTT | CASSLGVATRSNQPQHF
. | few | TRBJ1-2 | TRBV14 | TGTGCCAGCAGCCAAGAAAGGGCGGGGCGGCGCTATGGCTACACCTTC | CASSQERAGRRYGYTF
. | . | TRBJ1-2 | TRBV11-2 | TGTGCCAGCAGCTTACTTGACAGTACCTATGATGGCTACACCTTC | CASSLLDSTYDGYTF
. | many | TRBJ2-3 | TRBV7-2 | TGTGCCAGCAGCAAGCTAAGTGGGACACCCCCATTTAGCACAGATACGCAGTATTTT | CASSKLSGTPPFSTDTQYF
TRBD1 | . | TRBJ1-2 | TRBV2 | TGTGCCAGCAGTTCACGAGGGGGCGGCTACACCTTC | CASSSRGGGYTF
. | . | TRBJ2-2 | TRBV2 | TGTGCCACCTTTGGTGGAGTCGGGGAGCTGTTTTTT | CATFGGVGELFF
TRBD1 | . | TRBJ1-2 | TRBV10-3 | TGTGCCATCAGTGCCACCGGGACAGGGGGCTATGTCTACACCTTC | CAISATGTGGYVYTF
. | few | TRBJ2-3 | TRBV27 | TGTGCCAGCAGTTGGGGCGATACGCAGTATTTT | CASSWGDTQYF
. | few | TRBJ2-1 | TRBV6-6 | TGTGCCAGCGGCCTGAATGAGCAGTTCTTC | CASGLNEQFF
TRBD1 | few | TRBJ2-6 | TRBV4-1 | TGCGCCAGCAGTAACAGGGGCCCTGGGGCCAACGTCCTGACTTTC | CASSNRGPGANVLTF
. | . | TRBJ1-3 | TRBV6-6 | TGTGCCAGCAGTGCCAGTCTCGAAAGAAACACCATATATTTT | CASSASLERNTIYF
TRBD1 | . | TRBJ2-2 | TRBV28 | TGTGCCAGCAGTTTATCAGGGGGCGGGGAGCTGTTTTTT | CASSLSGGGELFF
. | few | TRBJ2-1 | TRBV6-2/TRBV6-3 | TGTGCCAGCAGTGGACCCCGAGGAGGGAATGAGCAGTTCTTC | CASSGPRGGNEQFF
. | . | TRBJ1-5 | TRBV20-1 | TGCAGTGCTAGGGAACAGGGCTTATCCGTGAATCAGCCCCAGCATTTT | CSAREQGLSVNQPQHF
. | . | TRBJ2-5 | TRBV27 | TGTGCCAGCAGTGACGCTACGATACCAAGAGAGGCCCAGTACTTC | CASSDATIPREAQYF
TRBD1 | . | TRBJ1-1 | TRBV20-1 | TGCAGTGCTCGAGACGTACAGGGGGCAGGGAACACTGAAGCTTTCTTT | CSARDVQGAGNTEAFF
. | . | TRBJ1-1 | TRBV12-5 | TGTGCTAGTGGTTTGGTACGGGCGGGGGCCTCTGACACTGAAGCTTTCTTT | CASGLVRAGASDTEAFF
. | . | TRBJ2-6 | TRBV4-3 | TGCGCCAGCAGCCAAGATCGGGGGCTTGGGGCCAACGTCCTGACTTTC | CASSQDRGLGANVLTF
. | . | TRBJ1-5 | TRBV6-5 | TGTGCCAGCAGGGGGGGACTTAGCAATCAGCCCCAGCATTTT | CASRGGLSNQPQHF
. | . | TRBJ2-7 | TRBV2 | TGTGCCAGCGCAGGGGGGGTCTCCTACGAGCAGTACTTC | CASAGGVSYEQYF
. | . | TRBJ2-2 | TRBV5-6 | TGTGCCAGCGCCATCGACGGCAGGGAATTCACCGGGGAGCTGTTTTTT | CASAIDGREFTGELFF
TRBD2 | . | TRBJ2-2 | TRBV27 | TGTGCCAGCAAAATGACTAGCGGGTTAACCGGGGAGCTGTTTTTT | CASKMTSGLTGELFF
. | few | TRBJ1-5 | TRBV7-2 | TGTGCCAGCAGCCCAGGCGTGGGGGATCAGCCCCAGCATTTT | CASSPGVGDQPQHF
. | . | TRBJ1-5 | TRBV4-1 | TGCGCCAGCAGCCAGGTTATCTCGGGGCAGCCCCAGCATTTT | CASSQVISGQPQHF
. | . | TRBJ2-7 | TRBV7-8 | TGTGCCAGCAGCCCCCAAGGGGCGAACGAGCAGTACTTC | CASSPQGANEQYF
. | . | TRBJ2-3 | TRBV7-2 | TGTGCCAGCAGCTTAGTTTCCCAAAGGGGAGATACGCAGTATTTT | CASSLVSQRGDTQYF
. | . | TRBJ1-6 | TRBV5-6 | TGTGCCAGCAGCTTGGCAGAAGCAAATTCACCCCTCCACTTT | CASSLAEANSPLHF
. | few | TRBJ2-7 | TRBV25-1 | TGTGCCAGCAGTGACCCCGCTGTCTCTCTCGAGCAGTACTTC | CASSDPAVSLEQYF
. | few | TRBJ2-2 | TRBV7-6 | TGTGCCAGCAGCTTATTAGGCGGGACAAATACCGGGGAGCTGTTTTTT | CASSLLGGTNTGELFF
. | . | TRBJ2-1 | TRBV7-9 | TGTGCCAGCAGCTCTATGGGGGTCGGGATCTACAATGAGCAGTTCTTC | CASSSMGVGIYNEQFF
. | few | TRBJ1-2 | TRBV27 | TGTGCCAGCAGCAAAACCGGGACGGAGTATGGCTACACCTTC | CASSKTGTEYGYTF
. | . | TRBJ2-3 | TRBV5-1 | TGCGCCAGCAGCCCCTATAGCGGAGGGCCTCCGCAGTATTTT | CASSPYSGGPPQYF
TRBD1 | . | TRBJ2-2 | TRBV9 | TGTGCCAGCAGCGTAGCTCGAGACAGGGTGAACACCGGGGAGCTGTTTTTT | CASSVARDRVNTGELFF
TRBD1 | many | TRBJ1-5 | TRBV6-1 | TGTGCCAGCAGTGATGGAGAAATTCGGGACAGGGTTGTTTGGGGGGACTCTCAGCCCCAGCATTTT | CASSDGEIRDRVVWGDSQPQHF